These T cell receptor beta chains were read from a single sample in a study of post-analysis software for immune sequencing data. One entry per CDR3 protein results from TCRdb running MiXCR on the PCR reads. The repertoire includes about 160,000 distinct CDR3 sequences, around 36% of them detected once, and 25% to 35% sits in the top ten. The source material was blood, sampled after autologous hematopoietic stem cell transplantation. These TCRs come from a girl aged 5-17 years with multiple sclerosis. Both conserved end residues are part of each CDR3. A D gene is named only where the DNA matches it firmly. Some rows have no size entry. The others give once, few or many, or a class for an expanded clone.

J gene: TRBJ2-7; clone size: many; V gene: TRBV29-1; D gene: TRBD2; CDR3 DNA: TGCAGCGTTGAAGCACCCAAGCGGGGGTTCTCCTACGAGCAGTACTTC; CDR3 protein: CSVEAPKRGFSYEQYF
J gene: TRBJ2-3; clone size: .; V gene: TRBV4-2; D gene: TRBD1; CDR3 DNA: TGTGCCAGCAGCCAGGGACAGGGGGCCACAGATACGCAGTATTTT; CDR3 protein: CASSQGQGATDTQYF
J gene: TRBJ2-5; clone size: .; V gene: TRBV29-1; D gene: TRBD2; CDR3 DNA: TGCAGCGTTGAGGGCAGGGCAGCGGGGGAGCAGTACTTC; CDR3 protein: CSVEGRAAGEQYF
J gene: TRBJ2-5; clone size: few; V gene: TRBV7-9; D gene: .; CDR3 DNA: TGTGCCAGCAGTCGATTTGGGACGTCCGTGACGGAGACCCAGTACTTC; CDR3 protein: CASSRFGTSVTETQYF
J gene: TRBJ2-5; clone size: .; V gene: TRBV2; D gene: .; CDR3 DNA: TGTGCCAGCAGTGGACTGGCGGGGGAGACCCAGTACTTC; CDR3 protein: CASSGLAGETQYF
J gene: TRBJ2-5; clone size: .; V gene: TRBV20-1; D gene: .; CDR3 DNA: TGCAGTGCTAGAGGTGACAGGGCTAGCGGAATAATTCAAGAGACCCAGTACTTC; CDR3 protein: CSARGDRASGIIQETQYF
J gene: TRBJ1-2; clone size: .; V gene: TRBV9; D gene: TRBD1; CDR3 DNA: TGTGCCAGCAGCTCGCCGGGACAGGGGATAGATGGCTACACCTTC; CDR3 protein: CASSSPGQGIDGYTF
J gene: TRBJ2-7; clone size: .; V gene: TRBV12-3/TRBV12-4; D gene: .; CDR3 DNA: TGTGCCAGCATGTTTACAGGGAGGCCCTACGAGCAGTACTTC; CDR3 protein: CASMFTGRPYEQYF
J gene: TRBJ2-1; clone size: .; V gene: TRBV9; D gene: .; CDR3 DNA: TGTGCCAGCAGCACACTACTTCGCAGTGAGCAGTTCTTC; CDR3 protein: CASSTLLRSEQFF
J gene: TRBJ1-1; clone size: few; V gene: TRBV10-3; D gene: .; CDR3 DNA: TGTGCCTTCAGAGAAGAAGACGGGACGGGAACTGAAGCTTTCTTT; CDR3 protein: CAFREEDGTGTEAFF
J gene: TRBJ2-7; clone size: .; V gene: TRBV9; D gene: .; CDR3 DNA: TGTGCCAGCAGCGTAGGAGCGGACCCCTACGAGCAGTACTTC; CDR3 protein: CASSVGADPYEQYF
J gene: TRBJ2-7; clone size: .; V gene: TRBV29-1; D gene: .; CDR3 DNA: TGCAGCGTTTGGCGAGGGGGAGGCGACGAGCAGTACTTC; CDR3 protein: CSVWRGGGDEQYF
J gene: TRBJ2-5; clone size: few; V gene: TRBV5-6; D gene: TRBD1; CDR3 DNA: TGTGCCAGCAGCTTGGCGACAGGGCAGGCGACCCAGTACTTC; CDR3 protein: CASSLATGQATQYF
J gene: TRBJ2-7; clone size: .; V gene: TRBV14; D gene: .; CDR3 DNA: TGTGCCAGCAGCCGCGCGAGCGTATACAATGAGCAGTACTTC; CDR3 protein: CASSRASVYNEQYF
J gene: TRBJ2-7; clone size: .; V gene: TRBV7-9; D gene: .; CDR3 DNA: TGTGCCAGCAGTAAGTCTTGGCAGGCCTACGAGCAGTACTTC; CDR3 protein: CASSKSWQAYEQYF
J gene: TRBJ1-6; clone size: .; V gene: TRBV7-3; D gene: .; CDR3 DNA: TGTGCCAGCAGCTTGGAGGCGGACGGCAGTTCACCCCTCCACTTT; CDR3 protein: CASSLEADGSSPLHF
J gene: TRBJ2-2; clone size: .; V gene: TRBV7-2; D gene: .; CDR3 DNA: TGTGCCAGCACCCAATACGCCGGGGACACCGGGGAGCTGTTTTTT; CDR3 protein: CASTQYAGDTGELFF
J gene: TRBJ1-2; clone size: .; V gene: TRBV24-1; D gene: TRBD1; CDR3 DNA: TGTGCCACCAGTGGGGGACAGCCACCCTATGGCTACACCTTC; CDR3 protein: CATSGGQPPYGYTF
J gene: TRBJ2-7; clone size: .; V gene: TRBV6-6; D gene: TRBD1; CDR3 DNA: TGTGCCAGCAGTTACTCCGGGACAGGGGGCTACGAGCAGTACTTC; CDR3 protein: CASSYSGTGGYEQYF
J gene: TRBJ2-5; clone size: few; V gene: TRBV20-1; D gene: .; CDR3 DNA: TGCAGTGCTAGGGCAGAACGCCAAGAGACCCAGTACTTC; CDR3 protein: CSARAERQETQYF
J gene: TRBJ1-2; clone size: few; V gene: TRBV3-1; D gene: .; CDR3 DNA: TGTGCCAGCAGCCAAGGGTGGGGGGGCGAGAACTATGGCTACACCTTC; CDR3 protein: CASSQGWGGENYGYTF
J gene: TRBJ2-1; clone size: .; V gene: TRBV5-1; D gene: TRBD2; CDR3 DNA: TGCGCCAGCAGCTTACCCGGGACTAGCGGGAGGAGGCAGTTCTTC; CDR3 protein: CASSLPGTSGRRQFF
J gene: TRBJ2-5; clone size: few; V gene: TRBV10-3; D gene: .; CDR3 DNA: TGTGCATCCGGTGGCAGCGGGCAAGAGACCCAGTACTTC; CDR3 protein: CASGGSGQETQYF
J gene: TRBJ2-1; clone size: many; V gene: TRBV18; D gene: .; CDR3 DNA: TGTGCCAGCTCACCACCGAATCGGCGAAGTAGCTCCTACAATGAGCAGTTCTTC; CDR3 protein: CASSPPNRRSSSYNEQFF
J gene: TRBJ2-7; clone size: .; V gene: TRBV6-5; D gene: TRBD1; CDR3 DNA: TGTGCCAGCAGCGCTCGGACAGGGGGCCCCTACGAGCAGTACTTC; CDR3 protein: CASSARTGGPYEQYF
J gene: TRBJ1-3; clone size: .; V gene: TRBV28; D gene: .; CDR3 DNA: TGTGCCAGCAGTCCCCCAGGAAACACCATATATTTT; CDR3 protein: CASSPPGNTIYF
J gene: TRBJ2-7; clone size: .; V gene: TRBV6-1; D gene: .; CDR3 DNA: TGTGCCAGCAGTGAAGCGGGACTTTCCTACGAGCAGTACTTC; CDR3 protein: CASSEAGLSYEQYF
J gene: TRBJ1-2; clone size: few; V gene: TRBV6-6; D gene: TRBD1; CDR3 DNA: TGTGCCAGCAGTTACTTGGGGACAGACCCCTATGGCTACACCTTC; CDR3 protein: CASSYLGTDPYGYTF
J gene: TRBJ2-3; clone size: many; V gene: TRBV29-1; D gene: TRBD2; CDR3 DNA: TGCAGCGTTGAAGATGGGATAGCGGGAGGAGATACGCAGTATTTT; CDR3 protein: CSVEDGIAGGDTQYF
J gene: TRBJ2-7; clone size: few; V gene: TRBV7-2; D gene: .; CDR3 DNA: TGTGCCAGCAGCCCCAAGGGCCTTAGCTACGAGCAGTACTTC; CDR3 protein: CASSPKGLSYEQYF
J gene: TRBJ2-7; clone size: few; V gene: TRBV27; D gene: TRBD1; CDR3 DNA: TGTGCCAGCAGTTACCAGGGGGTTAGCTACGAGCAGTACTTC; CDR3 protein: CASSYQGVSYEQYF
J gene: TRBJ2-7; clone size: few; V gene: TRBV29-1; D gene: TRBD2; CDR3 DNA: TGCAGCGTTAGTTCGACTAGCGGGAGCTACGAGCAGTACTTC; CDR3 protein: CSVSSTSGSYEQYF
J gene: TRBJ2-5; clone size: .; V gene: TRBV9; D gene: .; CDR3 DNA: TGTGCCAGCAGCCTCGACGGGACTCCCAGAGAGACCCGGTACTTC; CDR3 protein: CASSLDGTPRETRYF
J gene: TRBJ1-6; clone size: .; V gene: TRBV3-1; D gene: .; CDR3 DNA: TGTGCCAGCAGCCCTGGGACCTCTTCCCGTGATTCACCCCTCCACTTT; CDR3 protein: CASSPGTSSRDSPLHF
J gene: TRBJ2-7; clone size: many; V gene: TRBV7-6; D gene: TRBD1; CDR3 DNA: TGTGCCAGCAGCTTAGACAGGGGCGAGCAGTACTTC; CDR3 protein: CASSLDRGEQYF
J gene: TRBJ1-5; clone size: .; V gene: TRBV28; D gene: .; CDR3 DNA: TGTGCCAGCAGTTCCCCGTTGGGTACGAATAGCAATCAGCCCCAGCATTTT; CDR3 protein: CASSSPLGTNSNQPQHF
J gene: TRBJ2-5; clone size: once; V gene: TRBV7-8; D gene: TRBD2; CDR3 DNA: TGTGCCAGCAGTGACAGAGGCAGAGCACTAGCGGAAAAAGAGACCCAGTACTTC; CDR3 protein: CASSDRGRALAEKETQYF
J gene: TRBJ2-1; clone size: .; V gene: TRBV5-1; D gene: TRBD2; CDR3 DNA: TGCGCCAGCAGCTTCACGGGGGGCAATGAGCAGTTCTTC; CDR3 protein: CASSFTGGNEQFF
J gene: TRBJ1-4; clone size: .; V gene: TRBV20-1; D gene: .; CDR3 DNA: TGCAGTGCTAGAGTCGCGGGACGGATGAATGAAAAACTGTTTTTT; CDR3 protein: CSARVAGRMNEKLFF
J gene: TRBJ2-7; clone size: .; V gene: TRBV20-1; D gene: .; CDR3 DNA: TGCAGTGCCGAAACGGGACCGACGGCCCCCGAGCAGTACTTC; CDR3 protein: CSAETGPTAPEQYF
J gene: TRBJ2-3; clone size: .; V gene: TRBV7-8; D gene: .; CDR3 DNA: TGTGCCAGCAGCTTAGCCAGCCTTCGAACGCAGTATTTT; CDR3 protein: CASSLASLRTQYF
J gene: TRBJ1-2; clone size: .; V gene: TRBV5-1; D gene: TRBD1; CDR3 DNA: TGCGCCAGCAGCCTACAGGGGGCTAACGGGGGCTACACCTTC; CDR3 protein: CASSLQGANGGYTF
J gene: TRBJ2-7; clone size: few; V gene: TRBV7-6; D gene: TRBD2; CDR3 DNA: TGTGCCAGCAGCTTAGCGTCCGGGACTACTTCCTACGAGCAGTACTTC; CDR3 protein: CASSLASGTTSYEQYF
J gene: TRBJ1-2; clone size: .; V gene: TRBV6-1; D gene: .; CDR3 DNA: TGTGCCAGCAGTGAAGAAGGGCAGAGCTATGGCTACACCTTC; CDR3 protein: CASSEEGQSYGYTF
J gene: TRBJ2-3; clone size: many; V gene: TRBV7-2; D gene: .; CDR3 DNA: TGTGCCAGCAGCTTAGTAGGCACAGATACGCAGTATTTT; CDR3 protein: CASSLVGTDTQYF
J gene: TRBJ1-1; clone size: once; V gene: TRBV15; D gene: .; CDR3 DNA: TGTGCCACCAGCAGATCAACTGGGGGCTCGGAGGCTTTCTTT; CDR3 protein: CATSRSTGGSEAFF
J gene: TRBJ2-1; clone size: few; V gene: TRBV3-1; D gene: TRBD2; CDR3 DNA: TGTGCCAGCAGCCACGACGGGACTAGCGGTAATGAGCAGTTCTTC; CDR3 protein: CASSHDGTSGNEQFF
J gene: TRBJ2-7; clone size: few; V gene: TRBV11-2; D gene: TRBD1; CDR3 DNA: TGTGCCAGCAGCTTTACCGGGACAGGGAGCTCCTACGAGCAGTACTTC; CDR3 protein: CASSFTGTGSSYEQYF
J gene: TRBJ2-1; clone size: few; V gene: TRBV5-1; D gene: TRBD2; CDR3 DNA: TGCGCCAGCAGCTCAGACGCAACTAGCGGGGGGCTTAGGAGCTCCTACAATGAGCAGTTCTTC; CDR3 protein: CASSSDATSGGLRSSYNEQFF
J gene: TRBJ2-1; clone size: .; V gene: TRBV20-1; D gene: .; CDR3 DNA: TGCAGTGCTATCCCCATACTCCCGACAGGCATCTACAGTGAGCAGTTCTTC; CDR3 protein: CSAIPILPTGIYSEQFF
J gene: TRBJ2-1; clone size: few; V gene: TRBV6-6; D gene: .; CDR3 DNA: TGTGCCAGCAACATAGTCTTGGGGGATGAGCAGTTCTTC; CDR3 protein: CASNIVLGDEQFF
J gene: TRBJ2-7; clone size: .; V gene: TRBV6-2/TRBV6-3; D gene: .; CDR3 DNA: TGTGCCAGCAAAACCAGGGGAACCTACGAGCAGTACTTC; CDR3 protein: CASKTRGTYEQYF